This T cell receptor beta chain was documented in a study of CD8+ T cells in alopecia areata. Looked up from germline, CDR1 is MNHEY and CDR2 is SMNVEV (reference sequence). Deletions cut 3 bases from V and 3 bases from J, with 12 bases between. The CDR3 is 15 amino acids. This clone was observed a handful of times. RNA, once extracted, was reverse transcribed into cDNA for use as the sequencing template. Clones were read by immunoSEQ multiplex PCR, and TCRdb kept only the in-frame ones, dropping some. The sample has about 76,000 clones, approximately 72% seen once; the top ten hold 23%. Noted treatment: oral pan-JAK inhibitor, 5-10 mg twice daily.

The sequencing here drew on CD8+ T cells sorted from blood, taken at week 24, from a patient treated with tofacitinib. This TCR came from a human donor with alopecia areata. The rearrangement uses TRBV27 and TRBJ1-5; D is ambiguous. CDR3 sequence reads: CASSFDTSPNQPQHF. The CDR3, as DNA: TGTGCCAGCAGTTTCGACACCTCTCCCAATCAGCCCCAGCATTTT.